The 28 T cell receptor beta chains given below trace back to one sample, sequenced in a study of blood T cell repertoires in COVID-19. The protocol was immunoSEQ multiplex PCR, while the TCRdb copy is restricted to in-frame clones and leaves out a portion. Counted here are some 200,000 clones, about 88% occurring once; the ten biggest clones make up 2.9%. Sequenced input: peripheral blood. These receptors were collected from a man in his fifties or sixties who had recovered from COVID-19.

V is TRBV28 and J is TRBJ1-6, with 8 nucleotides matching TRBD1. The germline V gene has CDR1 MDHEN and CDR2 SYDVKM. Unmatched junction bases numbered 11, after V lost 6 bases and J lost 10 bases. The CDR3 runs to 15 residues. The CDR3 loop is CASRLQGEGGSPLHF. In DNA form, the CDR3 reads TGTGCCAGCAGGCTACAGGGGGAGGGAGGGTCACCCCTCCACTTT.

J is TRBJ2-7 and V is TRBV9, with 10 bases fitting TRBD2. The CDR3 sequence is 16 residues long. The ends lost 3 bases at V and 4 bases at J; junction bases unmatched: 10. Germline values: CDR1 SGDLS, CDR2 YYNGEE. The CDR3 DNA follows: TGTGCCAGCAGCGCCGCTAGCGGGAGTCAGTGGTACGAGCAGTACTTC. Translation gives CASSAASGSQWYEQYF.

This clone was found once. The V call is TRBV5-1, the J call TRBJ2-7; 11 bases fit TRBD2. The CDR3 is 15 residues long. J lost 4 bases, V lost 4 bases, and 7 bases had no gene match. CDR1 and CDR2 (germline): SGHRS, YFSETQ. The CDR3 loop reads CASSLTSGSGYEQYF. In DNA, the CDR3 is TGCGCCAGCAGCCTAACTAGCGGGAGTGGTTACGAGCAGTACTTC.

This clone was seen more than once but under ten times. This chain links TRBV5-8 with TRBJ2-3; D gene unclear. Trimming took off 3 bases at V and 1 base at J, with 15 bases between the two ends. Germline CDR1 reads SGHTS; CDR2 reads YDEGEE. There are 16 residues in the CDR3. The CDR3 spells CASSSGFRSGTDTQYF. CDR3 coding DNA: TGTGCCAGCAGCTCCGGTTTTAGGAGTGGCACAGATACGCAGTATTTT.

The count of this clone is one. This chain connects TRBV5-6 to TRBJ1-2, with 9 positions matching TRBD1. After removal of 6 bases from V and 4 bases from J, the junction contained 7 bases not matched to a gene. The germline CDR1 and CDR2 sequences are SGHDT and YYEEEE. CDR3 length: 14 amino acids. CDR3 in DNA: TGTGCCAGCAAGGGTGGGGACAGGGCCTATGGCTACACCTTC. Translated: CASKGGDRAYGYTF. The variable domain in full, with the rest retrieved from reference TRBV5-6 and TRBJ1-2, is DAGVTQSPTHLIKTRGQQVTLRCSPKSGHDTVSWYQQALGQGPQFIFQYYEEEERQRGNFPDRFSGHQFPNYSSELNVNALLLGDSALYLCASKGGDRAYGYTFGSGTRLTVV.

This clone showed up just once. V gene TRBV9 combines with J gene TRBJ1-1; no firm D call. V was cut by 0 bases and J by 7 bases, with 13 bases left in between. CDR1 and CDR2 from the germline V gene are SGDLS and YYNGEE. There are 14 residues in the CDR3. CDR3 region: CASSVAQAAREAFF. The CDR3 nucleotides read TGTGCCAGCAGCGTAGCGCAGGCCGCCCGTGAAGCTTTCTTT.

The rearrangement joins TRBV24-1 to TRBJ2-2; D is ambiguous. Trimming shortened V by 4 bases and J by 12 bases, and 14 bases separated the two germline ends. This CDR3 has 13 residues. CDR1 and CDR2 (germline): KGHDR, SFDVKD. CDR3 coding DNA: TGTGCCACCAGTGACCCCCCTCCTTCCCAGCTGTTTTTT. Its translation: CATSDPPPSQLFF.

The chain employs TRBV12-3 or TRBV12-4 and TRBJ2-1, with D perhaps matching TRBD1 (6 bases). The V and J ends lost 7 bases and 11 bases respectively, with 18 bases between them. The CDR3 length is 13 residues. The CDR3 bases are TGTGCCAGCACCGATGGGACACACAGACAGCAGTTCTTC. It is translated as CASTDGTHRQQFF.

CDR3 loop: CATSSVLTYEQYF. The CDR3, as DNA: TGTGCCACCTCCTCTGTACTGACCTACGAGCAGTACTTC. J is TRBJ2-7 and V is TRBV18, with D hard to call. The CDR3 contains 13 residues. Germline V gene data show CDR1 as KGHSH and CDR2 as LQKENI. Trimming shortened V by 10 bases and J by 2 bases, and 15 bases separated the two germline ends.

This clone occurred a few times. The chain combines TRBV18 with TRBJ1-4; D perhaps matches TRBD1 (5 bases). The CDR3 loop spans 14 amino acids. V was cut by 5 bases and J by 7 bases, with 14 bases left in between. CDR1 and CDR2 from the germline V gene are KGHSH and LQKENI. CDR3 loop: CASSGQGGLEKLFF. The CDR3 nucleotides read TGTGCCAGCTCAGGTCAGGGAGGCCTTGAAAAACTGTTTTTT. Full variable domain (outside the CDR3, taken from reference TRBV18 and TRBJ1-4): NAGVMQNPRHLVRRRGQEARLRCSPMKGHSHVYWYRQLPEEGLKFMVYLQKENIIDESGMPKERFSAEFPKEGPSILRIQQVVRGDSAAYFCASSGQGGLEKLFFGSGTQLSVL.

The CDR3 DNA follows: TGTGCCAGCAGCGTTTTAGAAACTGGAAACACCATATATTTT. As protein: CASSVLETGNTIYF. This chain links TRBV9 with TRBJ1-3; D uncertain. V dropped 2 bases and J dropped 2 bases, with 8 bases sitting between them. Germline V gives CDR1 SGDLS, CDR2 YYNGEE. CDR3 length: 14 residues.

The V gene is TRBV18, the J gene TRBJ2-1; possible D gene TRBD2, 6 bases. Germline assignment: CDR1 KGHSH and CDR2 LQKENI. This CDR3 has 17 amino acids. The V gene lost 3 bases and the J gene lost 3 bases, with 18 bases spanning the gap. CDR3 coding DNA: TGTGCCAGCTCACCCTCGACTAGTCGGTTGTTCTACAATGAGCAGTTCTTC. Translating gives CASSPSTSRLFYNEQFF.

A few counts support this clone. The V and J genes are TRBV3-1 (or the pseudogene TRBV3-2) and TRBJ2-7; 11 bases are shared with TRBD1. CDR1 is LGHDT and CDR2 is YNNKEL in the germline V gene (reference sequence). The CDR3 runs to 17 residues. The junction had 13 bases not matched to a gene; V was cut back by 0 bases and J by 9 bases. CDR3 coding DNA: TGTGCCAGCAGCCAAGATAAGTATAGGGACAGGGGGTACTTGCAGTACTTC. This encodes CASSQDKYRDRGYLQYF.

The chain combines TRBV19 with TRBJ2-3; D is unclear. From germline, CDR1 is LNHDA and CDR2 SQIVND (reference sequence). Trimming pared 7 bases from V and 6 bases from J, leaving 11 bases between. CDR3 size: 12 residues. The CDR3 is CASKSASDTQYF. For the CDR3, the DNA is TGTGCCAGTAAAAGCGCTTCGGATACGCAGTATTTT.

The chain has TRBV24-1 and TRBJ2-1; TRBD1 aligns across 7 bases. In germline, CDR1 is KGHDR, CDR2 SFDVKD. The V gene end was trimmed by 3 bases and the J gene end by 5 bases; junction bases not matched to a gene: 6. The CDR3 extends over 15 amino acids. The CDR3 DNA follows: TGTGCCACCAGTGATCCAGGGGGAGAGGACAATGAGCAGTTCTTC. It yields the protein CATSDPGGEDNEQFF.

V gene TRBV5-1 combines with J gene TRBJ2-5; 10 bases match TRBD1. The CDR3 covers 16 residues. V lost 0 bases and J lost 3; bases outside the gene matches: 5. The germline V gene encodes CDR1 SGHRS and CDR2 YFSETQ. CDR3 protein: CASSLGGTGVEETQYF. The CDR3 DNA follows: TGCGCCAGCAGCTTGGGAGGGACAGGGGTGGAAGAGACCCAGTACTTC.

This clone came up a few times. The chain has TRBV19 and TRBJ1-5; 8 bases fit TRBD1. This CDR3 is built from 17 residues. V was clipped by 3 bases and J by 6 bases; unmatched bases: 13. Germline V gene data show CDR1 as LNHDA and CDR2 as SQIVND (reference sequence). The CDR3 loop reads CASSIRAGGQRSQPQHF. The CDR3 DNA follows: TGTGCCAGTAGTATTAGGGCAGGGGGCCAACGGAGTCAGCCCCAGCATTTT.

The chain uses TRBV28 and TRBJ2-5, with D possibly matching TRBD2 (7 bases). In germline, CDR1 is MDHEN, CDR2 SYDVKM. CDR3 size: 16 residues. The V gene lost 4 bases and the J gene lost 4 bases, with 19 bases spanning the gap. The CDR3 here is CASSSGGHSLRETQYF. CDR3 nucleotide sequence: TGTGCCAGCAGTTCGGGGGGACATTCCCTGAGAGAGACCCAGTACTTC.

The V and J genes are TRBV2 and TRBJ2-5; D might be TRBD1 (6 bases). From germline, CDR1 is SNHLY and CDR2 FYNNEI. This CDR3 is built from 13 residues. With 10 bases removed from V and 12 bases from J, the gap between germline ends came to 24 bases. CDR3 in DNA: TGTGCCACCGAAAAAGGGCAGGGGAGAATGAAGTACTTC. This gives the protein CATEKGQGRMKYF.

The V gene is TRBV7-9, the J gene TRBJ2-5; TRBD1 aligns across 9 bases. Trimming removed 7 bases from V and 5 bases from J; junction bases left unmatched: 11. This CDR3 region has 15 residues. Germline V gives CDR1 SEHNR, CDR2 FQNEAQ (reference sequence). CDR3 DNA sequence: TGTGCCAGCACTGTACAGGGGGCGCGGGTCGAGACCCAGTACTTC. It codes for CASTVQGARVETQYF.

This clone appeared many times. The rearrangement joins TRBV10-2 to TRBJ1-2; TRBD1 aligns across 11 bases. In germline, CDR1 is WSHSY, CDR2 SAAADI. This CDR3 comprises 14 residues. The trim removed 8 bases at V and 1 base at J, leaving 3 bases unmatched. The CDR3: CASGDRGVNYGYTF. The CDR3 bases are TGCGCCAGCGGGGACAGGGGGGTTAACTATGGCTACACCTTC.

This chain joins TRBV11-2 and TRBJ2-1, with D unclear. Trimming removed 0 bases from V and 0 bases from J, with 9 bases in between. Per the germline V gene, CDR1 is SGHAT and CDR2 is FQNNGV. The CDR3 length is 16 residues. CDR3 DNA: TGTGCCAGCAGCTTAGATGGGCGAACCTCCTACAATGAGCAGTTCTTC. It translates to CASSLDGRTSYNEQFF.

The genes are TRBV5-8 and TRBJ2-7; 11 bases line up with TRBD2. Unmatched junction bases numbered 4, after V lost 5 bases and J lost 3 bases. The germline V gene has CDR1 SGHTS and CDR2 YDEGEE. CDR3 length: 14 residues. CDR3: CASRETSGSYEQYF. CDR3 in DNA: TGTGCCAGCAGGGAAACTAGCGGGAGCTACGAGCAGTACTTC.

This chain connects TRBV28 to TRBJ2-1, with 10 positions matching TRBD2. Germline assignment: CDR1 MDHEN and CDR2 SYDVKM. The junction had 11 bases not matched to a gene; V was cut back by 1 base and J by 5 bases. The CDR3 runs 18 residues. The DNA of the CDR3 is TGTGCCAGCAGTTTATCCCGGTCCCTAAGCGGGAGGGACAATGAGCAGTTCTTC. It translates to CASSLSRSLSGRDNEQFF.

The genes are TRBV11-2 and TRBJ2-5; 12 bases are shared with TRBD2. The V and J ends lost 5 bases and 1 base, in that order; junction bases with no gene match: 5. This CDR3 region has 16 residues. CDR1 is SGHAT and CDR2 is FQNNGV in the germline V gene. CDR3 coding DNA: TGTGCCAGCAGCCTTGGGGGACTAGCGGGCCAAGAGACCCAGTACTTC. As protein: CASSLGGLAGQETQYF.

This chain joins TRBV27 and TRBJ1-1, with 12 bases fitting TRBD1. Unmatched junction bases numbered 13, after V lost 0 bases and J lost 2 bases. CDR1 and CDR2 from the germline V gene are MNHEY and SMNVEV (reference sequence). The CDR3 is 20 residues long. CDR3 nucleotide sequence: TGTGCCAGCAGTTTATCCTTTACTGGGACAGGGGGCTTAGTAAACACTGAAGCTTTCTTT. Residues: CASSLSFTGTGGLVNTEAFF.

For the CDR3, the DNA is TGTGCCAGCAGTTTATGGGCAGGGGCCTCTGGAAACACCATATATTTT. Translated: CASSLWAGASGNTIYF. This chain joins TRBV28 and TRBJ1-3, with D perhaps matching TRBD1 (6 bases). This CDR3 spans 16 amino acids. Germline lookup yields CDR1 MDHEN and CDR2 SYDVKM. V gave up 0 bases and J gave up 0 bases, with 9 bases separating them.

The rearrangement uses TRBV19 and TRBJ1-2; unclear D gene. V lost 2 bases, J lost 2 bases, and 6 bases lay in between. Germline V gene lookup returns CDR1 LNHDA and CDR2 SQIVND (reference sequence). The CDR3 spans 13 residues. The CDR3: CASSINSNYGYTF. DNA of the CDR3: TGTGCCAGTAGTATAAACAGCAACTATGGCTACACCTTC.